The 20 T cell receptor beta chains below come from one sample, sequenced in a study of cytomegalovirus exposure and HLA in healthy donors. Both 60 Vbeta primers and 13 Jbeta primers went into the PCR. Repertoires were generated with immunoSEQ multiplex PCR, while TCRdb's copy carries only in-frame clones and drops some. This repertoire shows under 150,000 clones, 60% to 80% found once; its top ten account for 2.6%. The sequencing sample was made of PBMCs. These receptors were obtained from a woman between 55 and 75 years old in good health and CMV-seropositive.

The count of this clone is one. The CDR3 DNA is TGTGCCAGCAGCCAAGGGGGACAGCTCAATCAGCCCCAGCATTTT. Translating gives CASSQGGQLNQPQHF. The rearrangement links TRBV14 to TRBJ1-5; 7 positions agree with TRBD1. The J segment lost 3 bases and the V segment lost 1 base, leaving 3 bases of the junction unmatched. This CDR3 is built from 15 residues. Germline V gene data show CDR1 as SGHDN and CDR2 as FVKESK.

V gene TRBV20-1 combines with J gene TRBJ1-2, with D perhaps matching TRBD1 (5 bases). Between the trimmed V and J ends, which lost 4 bases and 7 bases, there was a span of 10 bases. CDR3 size: 11 residues. The germline CDR1 and CDR2 sequences are DFQATT and SNEGSKA (reference sequence). The CDR3 DNA sequence: TGCAGTGCTACCAGGGATAGTGGCTACACCTTC. Amino acid sequence: CSATRDSGYTF.

This sequence joins TRBV19 and TRBJ1-5; 9 nucleotides match TRBD1. The V and J ends lost 11 bases and 6 bases, in that order; junction bases with no gene match: 8. This CDR3 contains 13 residues. Germline CDR1 LNHDA, CDR2 SQIVND (reference sequence). The CDR3 reads CAVGGQGLQPQHF. Written as DNA, the CDR3 is TGTGCCGTAGGGGGACAGGGTCTTCAGCCCCAGCATTTT.

This clone appeared a single time. V is TRBV18 and J is TRBJ1-3; weak D call: TRBD1 (6 bases). The germline V gene encodes CDR1 KGHSH and CDR2 LQKENI. The CDR3 spans 15 residues. Deletions cut 1 base from V and 2 bases from J, with 9 bases between. DNA for the CDR3: TGTGCCAGCTCACCACGGGACATACCTGGAAACACCATATATTTT. The encoded protein is CASSPRDIPGNTIYF.

This rearrangement joins TRBV7-3 to TRBJ1-2, with D perhaps matching TRBD1 (6 bases). With 3 bases removed from V and 6 bases from J, the gap between germline ends came to 14 bases. CDR1 is SGHTA, CDR2 FQGTGA, per germline. This CDR3 is built from 14 residues. DNA of the CDR3: TGTGCCAGCAGCTTGTCGGACAGTGATAATGGCTACACCTTC. Translated: CASSLSDSDNGYTF.

This rearrangement joins TRBV18 to TRBJ1-4; D is perhaps TRBD1 (5 bases). The germline V gene encodes CDR1 KGHSH and CDR2 LQKENI. This CDR3 is 14 amino acids long. Between the trimmed V and J ends, which lost 3 bases and 6 bases, there was a span of 11 bases. CDR3 bases: TGTGCCAGCTCACCTAGGGGTTGGGATGAAAAACTGTTTTTT. This encodes CASSPRGWDEKLFF.

This chain connects TRBV5-6 to TRBJ2-7, with D tentatively TRBD2 (6 bases). Germline values: CDR1 SGHDT, CDR2 YYEEEE. The V end lost 3 bases, the J end lost 0 bases, and 10 bases lay between the germline ends. The CDR3 is made up of 14 amino acids. The CDR3 sequence: CASSYSGLSYEQYF. The CDR3 DNA sequence: TGTGCCAGCAGCTATTCGGGACTCTCCTACGAGCAGTACTTC.

The rearrangement uses TRBV9 and TRBJ1-4; 8 bases align to TRBD1. The junction had 4 bases not matched to a gene; V was cut back by 0 bases and J by 3 bases. From germline, CDR1 is SGDLS and CDR2 YYNGEE. CDR3 length: 16 amino acids. The CDR3 nucleotides read TGTGCCAGCAGCGTAGGGACAGGGACGGCTAATGAAAAACTGTTTTTT. Protein: CASSVGTGTANEKLFF.

In this sample, this clone turned up a few times. The J gene is TRBJ1-3, the V gene TRBV28, with 7 bases matching TRBD1. The CDR3 is made up of 17 amino acids. With 9 bases clipped from V and 0 bases from J, the junction kept 14 bases outside the gene matches. Germline lookup yields CDR1 MDHEN and CDR2 SYDVKM. The CDR3 reads CASTGADSFSSGNTIYF. DNA for the CDR3: TGTGCCAGTACAGGGGCCGACTCCTTTAGCTCTGGAAACACCATATATTTT.

CDR3 sequence: CASSLAGSPPSGNTIYF. For the CDR3, the DNA is TGCGCCAGCAGCTTGGCAGGCAGTCCTCCATCTGGAAACACCATATATTTT. The chain recombines TRBV5-1 with TRBJ1-3; no clear D gene. V was cut by 0 bases and J by 1 base, with 14 bases left in between. The CDR3 loop spans 17 amino acids. CDR1 and CDR2 (germline): SGHRS, YFSETQ.

The V call is TRBV6-1, the J call TRBJ2-5; D possibly corresponds to TRBD1 (7 bases). The J call is uncertain, as TRBJ2-7 better fits the DNA end. CDR3 length equals 14 residues. Germline V CDR1 and CDR2: MNHNS, SASEGT. The CDR3 reads CASSEPGGFFEQYF. DNA of the CDR3: TGTGCCAGCAGTGAACCAGGGGGGTTCTTCGAGCAGTACTTC.

The chain recombines TRBV21-1 with TRBJ2-5; TRBD1, the table's D call, was not compared with the DNA. TRBV21-1 is tagged as a pseudogene. CDR3 size: 15 residues. In DNA, the CDR3 is TGTGCCAGCGGGGACAGGTGGGCTTACCAAGAGACCCAGTACTTC. Protein product: CASGDRWAYQETQYF.

The rearrangement links TRBV5-4 to TRBJ1-2; no firm D call. Germline values: CDR1 SGHNT, CDR2 YYREEE (reference sequence). The length of the CDR3 is 15 residues. V was shortened by 1 base and J by 3 bases, with 13 bases between the two germline ends. CDR3 DNA sequence: TGTGCCAGCAGCTTGAACCCCGACTCTGACTATGGCTACACCTTC. Translating it yields CASSLNPDSDYGYTF.

V is TRBV4-1 and J is TRBJ1-4; D possibly corresponds to TRBD1 (5 bases). Germline V gene lookup returns CDR1 MGHRA and CDR2 YSYEKL. CDR3 size: 15 residues. Trimming pared 0 bases from V and 7 bases from J, leaving 12 bases between. The CDR3 bases are TGCGCCAGCAGCCAAGAGGGCAGGGAGGGTGAAAAACTGTTTTTT. It codes for CASSQEGREGEKLFF.

The rearrangement uses TRBV6-5 and TRBJ1-5; no firm D call. The germline gives CDR1 MNHEY, CDR2 SVGAGI. V lost 0 bases and J lost 0, with 6 bases in between. This CDR3 is 15 amino acids long. CDR3: CASSYSSISNQPQHF. CDR3 in DNA: TGTGCCAGCAGTTACTCGAGCATTAGCAATCAGCCCCAGCATTTT.

The chain combines TRBV5-4 with TRBJ2-5; 7 bases agree with TRBD2. The CDR3 totals 14 residues. V gave up 5 bases and J gave up 0 bases; unmatched junction bases: 4. In germline, CDR1 is SGHNT, CDR2 YYREEE (reference sequence). The DNA of the CDR3 is TGTGCCAGCAGTCGTACTAGCGACCAAGAGACCCAGTACTTC. Protein: CASSRTSDQETQYF. The full variable domain, completed using reference TRBV5-4 and TRBJ2-5, is ETGVTQSPTHLIKTRGQQVTLRCSSQSGHNTVSWYQQALGQGPQFIFQYYREEENGRGNFPPRFSGLQFPNYSSELNVNALELDDSALYLCASSRTSDQETQYFGPGTRLLVL.

This clone was counted only a few times. The J gene is TRBJ1-5, the V gene TRBV6-5, with D possibly being TRBD1 (6 bases). Looked up from germline, CDR1 is MNHEY and CDR2 is SVGAGI. The CDR3 has 13 residues. The germline V and J ends were trimmed by 6 bases and 6 bases, with 12 bases remaining between them. The CDR3, as DNA: TGTGCCAGCAGGGGGGCCACAAGTCAGCCCCAGCATTTT. Protein product: CASRGATSQPQHF.

V gene TRBV6-1 combines with J gene TRBJ2-7; weak D call: TRBD1 (5 bases). Germline values: CDR1 MNHNS, CDR2 SASEGT. V lost 0 bases to trimming and J lost 4 bases, with 13 bases between them. The CDR3 length is 15 residues. This chain's CDR3 is CASSEAAGWMYEQYF. CDR3 bases: TGTGCCAGCAGTGAAGCGGCAGGGTGGATGTACGAGCAGTACTTC.

This chain joins TRBV6-1 and TRBJ1-5; D possibly corresponds to TRBD1 (5 bases). Trimming cost V 2 bases and J 0 bases, with 8 bases left between them. Germline CDR1 and CDR2: MNHNS and SASEGT. The CDR3 contains 15 residues. The DNA of the CDR3 is TGTGCCAGCAGTGAACTGGGGGGTAGCAATCAGCCCCAGCATTTT. This translates into CASSELGGSNQPQHF.

The CDR3 loop is CASSQDPGDEQFF. The CDR3 region has the DNA TGCGCCAGCAGCCAAGATCCAGGGGATGAGCAGTTCTTC. The chain couples TRBV4-1 to TRBJ2-1, with a possible D match to TRBD1 (6 bases). Trimming pared 0 bases from V and 8 bases from J, leaving 8 bases between. The CDR3 spans 13 residues. In germline, CDR1 is MGHRA, CDR2 YSYEKL.